This TCR beta chain was observed in a study of shared clonotypes between healthy human individuals. Data came from immunoSEQ multiplex PCR; TCRdb stores just in-frame clones and leaves some out. The profile shows about a million clones, approximately 75% of them singletons. Specimen: memory CD4+ T cells from PBMCs. Subset denoted: CD45RA-negative fraction. The receptor comes from a man aged 18 to 29 in good health. Some clones in this sample may be carry-over from other donors' samples.

CDR3 region: CASRDSTRPQHF. For the CDR3, the DNA is TGTGCCAGCAGGGACAGTACGCGGCCCCAGCATTTT. The chain has TRBV6-1 and TRBJ1-5, with D possibly TRBD1 on 6 matching bases. This CDR3 has 12 residues. With 6 bases removed from V and 9 bases from J, the gap between germline ends came to 12 bases. Germline V lookup: CDR1 MNHNS, CDR2 SASEGT.